The clone carrying this T cell receptor beta chain was seen a few times. The antigen remains unidentified. The data are from a study of cytomegalovirus exposure and HLA in healthy donors. Study results and caveats: Among immune exposure information, only CMV serostatus was available. Prediction of most subjects' HLA-A and HLA-B alleles by TCR beta sequences was reportedly accurate. The classifier, whose performance was assessed in both the original and validation cohorts, reportedly diagnosed cytomegalovirus status with high specificity and sensitivity. The investigators catalogued under 200 TCR beta chains as cytomegalovirus-associated.

The CDR3 has 18 residues. The V and J ends lost 0 bases and 2 bases respectively, with 19 bases between them. Germline V lookup: CDR1 LNHNV, CDR2 YYDKDF (reference sequence). PCR involved 60 Vbeta and 13 Jbeta primers. Generated by immunoSEQ multiplex PCR, the TCRdb table keeps only in-frame clones and is missing some. Among 100,000 to 150,000 clones listed, 8.5% were seen once. The sequence was collected from a middle-aged man in good health and CMV-seronegative. The sequenced material came from PBMCs. The chain couples TRBV15 to TRBJ1-1; D gene unclear. Here the CDR3 reads CATSRDPWSGSLNTEAFF. The CDR3, as DNA: TGTGCCACCAGCAGAGACCCTTGGAGCGGCAGCCTAAACACTGAAGCTTTCTTT.